The 17 T cell receptor beta chains below were found in one sample sequenced in a study of Ad26.COV2.S vaccination and SARS-CoV-2 variants. The protocol was immunoSEQ multiplex PCR, while the TCRdb copy is restricted to in-frame clones and leaves out a portion. The repertoire holds 330,000 or so clones, with 90% as singletons. Described treatment: 19 received Ad26.COV2.S at low or high dose, single or two shots; several received placebo; per-sample allocation not given. On day 63 after the first injection, vaccine and placebo recipients gave samples. Sample: peripheral blood, taken in a trial of Ad26.COV2.S vaccine versus placebo. These receptor sequences come from a person between 18 and 59 years old who received the Ad26.COV2.S COVID-19 vaccine or a placebo.

The genes are TRBV6-5 and TRBJ2-2, with unresolved D. Trimming took 2 bases from V and 0 from J, leaving 7 bases between them. The CDR3 is 15 amino acids. Germline V gives CDR1 MNHEY, CDR2 SVGAGI. The CDR3 bases are TGTGCCAGCAGTTACGGGCCTACGAACACCGGGGAGCTGTTTTTT. As protein: CASSYGPTNTGELFF.

This chain links TRBV19 with TRBJ2-1; 7 positions match TRBD2. Looked up from germline, CDR1 is LNHDA and CDR2 is SQIVND (reference sequence). This CDR3 spans 17 amino acids. V gave up 3 bases and J gave up 8 bases; unmatched junction bases: 16. The CDR3 loop is CASSIFGRAIDSDEQFF. The CDR3 DNA is TGTGCCAGTAGTATTTTTGGGAGGGCTATCGATAGCGATGAGCAGTTCTTC.

The V and J genes are TRBV6-2 or TRBV6-3 and TRBJ2-7; unclear D gene. The length of the CDR3 is 12 residues. V was shortened by 4 bases and J by 3 bases, with 7 bases between the two germline ends. Germline CDR1 MNHEY, CDR2 SVGEGT. DNA of the CDR3: TGTGCCAGCAGTTTCAATCTCTACGAGCAGTACGTC. Its protein product is CASSFNLYEQYV.

The V gene is TRBV2, the J gene TRBJ1-1; D unresolved. CDR1 SNHLY and CDR2 FYNNEI come from the germline V gene. There are 13 residues in the CDR3. V dropped 0 bases and J dropped 10 bases, with 12 bases sitting between them. The CDR3: CASSEAMRVRAFF. The DNA for the CDR3 is TGTGCCAGCAGTGAAGCGATGAGGGTTCGAGCTTTCTTT.

The chain has TRBV4-1 and TRBJ2-7; 8 nucleotides line up with TRBD1. With 0 bases clipped from V and 4 bases from J, the junction kept 17 bases outside the gene matches. Germline CDR1 and CDR2: MGHRA and YSYEKL. The CDR3 has 19 residues. The CDR3 DNA is TGCGCCAGCAGCCAAGAGACGATTGAACCGGGACAGGCCGAATACGAGCAGTACTTC. It yields the protein CASSQETIEPGQAEYEQYF.

The rearrangement uses TRBV25-1 and TRBJ2-1; possible D gene TRBD2, 7 bases. CDR3 length: 17 residues. V gave up 5 bases and J gave up 3 bases, with 20 bases separating them. The germline V gene has CDR1 MGHDK and CDR2 SYGVNS. Here the CDR3 reads CASSLQGGDTLYNEQFF. DNA of the CDR3: TGTGCCAGCAGTCTCCAAGGGGGGGACACTCTCTACAATGAGCAGTTCTTC.

The chain couples TRBV6-5 to TRBJ1-1, with D possibly matching TRBD1 (5 bases). Trimming stripped 8 bases from V and 3 bases from J, with 19 bases between. The CDR3 consists of 15 residues. Germline loops: CDR1 MNHEY, CDR2 SVGAGI. The CDR3: CASLREFRDHTEAFF. CDR3 DNA: TGTGCCAGCCTCAGGGAGTTTCGGGATCACACTGAAGCTTTCTTT.

This chain joins TRBV7-6 and TRBJ2-1, with no clear D. The CDR3 is made up of 16 amino acids. Germline V gene sequence: CDR1 SGHVS, CDR2 FNYEAQ. The V end was cut by 0 bases, the J end by 3 bases, with 12 bases between. The CDR3 region is CASSLALLIIYNEQFF. CDR3 DNA sequence: TGTGCCAGCAGCTTAGCGCTTCTCATTATCTACAATGAGCAGTTCTTC. Using reference TRBV7-6 and TRBJ2-1 for the parts outside the CDR3, the full variable domain is GAGVSQSPRYKVTKRGQDVALRCDPISGHVSLYWYRQALGQGPEFLTYFNYEAQQDKSGLPNDRFSAERPEGSISTLTIQRTEQRDSAMYRCASSLALLIIYNEQFFGPGTRLTVL.

CDR3 region: CASSPDRGHYGYTF. The CDR3, as DNA: TGTGCCAGTAGTCCTGACAGGGGGCACTATGGCTACACCTTC. The V gene is TRBV19, the J gene TRBJ1-2, with TRBD1 identical over 10 bases. This CDR3 region has 14 residues. With 5 bases clipped from V and 3 bases from J, the junction kept 3 bases outside the gene matches. Germline V CDR1 and CDR2: LNHDA, SQIVND (reference sequence).

The J gene is TRBJ1-2, the V gene TRBV4-3; D possibly corresponds to TRBD1 (6 bases). The CDR3 has 16 residues. Germline CDR1 LGHNA, CDR2 YSLEER. The germline V and J ends were trimmed by 4 bases and 8 bases, with 23 bases remaining between them. The CDR3 loop is CASSPLGGGGLRGYTF. The CDR3 DNA follows: TGCGCCAGCAGCCCTCTGGGGGGGGGCGGACTAAGGGGCTACACCTTC.

This chain uses TRBV3-1 (or the pseudogene TRBV3-2) with TRBJ2-7; D not certain. Germline V gene sequence: CDR1 LGHDT, CDR2 YNNKEL (reference sequence). Trimming took off 0 bases at V and 0 bases at J, with 9 bases between the two ends. The CDR3 length is 15 residues. Here the CDR3 reads CASSQDLAVSYEQYF. The CDR3 DNA follows: TGTGCCAGCAGCCAAGATCTGGCTGTCTCCTACGAGCAGTACTTC.

The chain combines TRBV18 with TRBJ1-3; D gene unclear. Germline V gene lookup returns CDR1 KGHSH and CDR2 LQKENI. The CDR3 is 13 amino acids. The V and J ends lost 6 bases and 0 bases respectively, with 6 bases between them. The CDR3 DNA reads as TGTGCCAGCTCCACCAACTCTGGAAACACCATATATTTT. Translation gives CASSTNSGNTIYF.

The chain carries TRBV18 and TRBJ2-2, with D perhaps TRBD2 (6 bases). The CDR3 is made up of 16 amino acids. Germline CDR1 and CDR2: KGHSH and LQKENI. V was clipped by 0 bases and J by 1 base, with 9 bases between them. The CDR3 DNA reads as TGTGCCAGCTCACCACCGGGACTGAGGAACACCGGGGAGCTGTTTTTT. This codes for CASSPPGLRNTGELFF.

A word on this clone: It is unclear where the CDR3 begins or ends on the DNA, so no DNA is shown, and the CDR3 is as TCRdb lists it. The rearrangement joins TRBV6-6 to TRBJ1-4. The CDR3 length is 16 residues, termini included. The V gene's germline CDR1 is MNHNY and CDR2 SVGAGI (reference sequence). This chain's CDR3 is CASSSSGGDGSEKLFF.

The chain uses TRBV27 and TRBJ2-7, with 8 bases aligning to TRBD1. Germline CDR1 and CDR2: MNHEY and SMNVEV (reference sequence). V gave up 5 bases and J gave up 4 bases; unmatched junction bases: 4. This CDR3 spans 13 amino acids. The CDR3 sequence: CASSGTGGYEQYF. The DNA for the CDR3 is TGTGCCAGCAGTGGCACAGGGGGGTACGAGCAGTACTTC.

This clone was observed a single time. J is TRBJ1-6 and V is TRBV5-4; weak D call: TRBD1 (5 bases). The germline V gene has CDR1 SGHNT and CDR2 YYREEE (reference sequence). V was clipped by 4 bases and J by 5 bases, with 19 bases between them. The CDR3 totals 17 residues. CDR3 sequence reads: CASSRSGGTSHNSPLHF. CDR3 nucleotide sequence: TGTGCCAGCAGCCGGTCGGGGGGGACTTCTCATAATTCACCCCTCCACTTT.

V usage is TRBV19 and J usage is TRBJ1-1, with D possibly matching TRBD1 (5 bases). CDR3 length: 12 residues. The germline CDR1 and CDR2 sequences are LNHDA and SQIVND (reference sequence). Trimming pared 4 bases from V and 10 bases from J, leaving 13 bases between. CDR3 sequence reads: CASSRVGGGAFF. CDR3 DNA sequence: TGTGCCAGTAGTAGGGTCGGGGGTGGAGCTTTCTTT.